This T cell receptor beta chain was retrieved from a study of monozygotic twins with inflammatory bowel disease. Study conclusions and caveats: TCRbeta inverse Simpson diversity was decreased in IBD patients versus healthy co-twins.

From its re-call of the 5' RACE reads, TCRdb lists each CDR3 protein once, without DNA. Listed are approximately 380,000 distinct CDR3 sequences; 2% to 3% falls within the top ten. Germline CDR1 reads MNHEY; CDR2 reads SMNVEV (reference sequence). The length of the CDR3 is 13 residues. Regarding this clonotype: The antigen is unknown.

The specimen was blood. The clonotype comes from a human donor with ulcerative colitis or Crohn's disease, or a healthy co-twin of an affected twin (not recorded which). The J gene is TRBJ1-2, the V gene TRBV27; TCRdb indicates TRBD1, and absent DNA this call remains unverified. CDR3 residues: CASSLTGLRGYTF.